A single sample is the source of the 13 T cell receptor beta chains below, sequenced in a study of T cells in Graves' hyperthyroidism and ophthalmopathy (dated by TCRdb to the late 2010s). The library was generated by multiplex PCR. Reads for this sample came from an Illumina HiSeq 2000. Amplification of TCR beta CDR3 regions was carried out from RNA transcripts. For the first round of RT-PCR on the TCR CDR3, the HTBI primer set was used together with the Qiagen OneStep RT-PCR kit. Starting from the raw public reads, TCRdb applied fastp trimming at Q25, assembled clones with MiXCR and retained in-frame beta chains. Rows are unified per CDR3 protein, each entry keeping the most common DNA and genes. This sample is represented by about 690,000 distinct CDR3 sequences; roughly a sixth of them were singletons. The top ten clonotypes cover 15% to 19% of the sample. Source material: blood. Receptors were obtained from a man between 50 and 59 years old with Graves' hyperthyroidism.

The gene calls are TRBV6-1 and TRBJ2-2, with 10 bases lining up with TRBD2. In germline, CDR1 is MNHNS, CDR2 SASEGT. V gave up 7 bases and J gave up 5 bases; unmatched junction bases: 7. The CDR3 totals 15 residues. The CDR3 DNA reads as TGTGCCAGCACTCTCGCTAGCGGGAGAACCGGGGAGCTGTTTTTT. Residues: CASTLASGRTGELFF.

This clonotype was observed many times. The chain carries TRBV28 and TRBJ2-1, with 7 bases identical to TRBD2. Germline V gene sequence: CDR1 MDHEN, CDR2 SYDVKM. After removal of 5 bases from V and 8 bases from J, the junction contained 15 bases not matched to a gene. CDR3 length: 16 residues. In DNA form, the CDR3 reads TGTGCCAGCAGTCCCAATGTGGGCGGGAGTGGGGATGAGCAGTTCTTC. Translation gives CASSPNVGGSGDEQFF.

This clonotype was detected ten times or more. V gene TRBV20-1 combines with J gene TRBJ2-3, with D maybe TRBD2 (7 bases). Germline V gene data show CDR1 as DFQATT and CDR2 as SNEGSKA (reference sequence). The CDR3 length is 14 residues. The V end was cut by 3 bases, the J end by 5 bases, with 15 bases between. This chain's CDR3 is CSARGGLAEDTQYF. CDR3 coding DNA: TGCAGTGCTAGGGGGGGGCTAGCGGAAGATACGCAGTATTTT.

The genes are TRBV4-1 and TRBJ2-7, with 7 bases fitting TRBD1. The CDR3 has 15 amino acids. The V gene end was trimmed by 1 base and the J gene end by 5 bases; junction bases not matched to a gene: 8. Germline values: CDR1 MGHRA, CDR2 YSYEKL. The CDR3 region has the DNA TGCGCCAGCAGCCAAGTGGCAGGGGGTACCGACGAGCAGTACTTC. Translation: CASSQVAGGTDEQYF.

As for this clonotype: At one of its ends the junction is not consistent with the germline gene, which may arise from a read error. The J gene is TRBJ1-1, the V gene TRBV3-1, with 7 bases fitting TRBD1. Germline V gene sequence: CDR1 LGHDT, CDR2 YNNKEL (reference sequence). This CDR3 contains 17 residues. CDR3 coding DNA: TGTGCCAGCAGCAAAGAATCGCTCACAGGGGCGAACACTGAAGCTTTCTTT. It translates to CASSKESLTGANTEAFF.

This clonotype was found many times. The J gene is TRBJ2-7, the V gene TRBV7-2; 8 nucleotides match TRBD1. CDR3 length: 14 residues. V gave up 6 bases and J gave up 5 bases; unmatched junction bases: 9. Germline assignment: CDR1 SGHTA and CDR2 FQGNSA. The CDR3 DNA reads TGTGCCAGCAGACACAGGGGGAATCGTAACGAGCAGTACTTC. The encoded protein is CASRHRGNRNEQYF.

The table lists this clonotype with a few counts. The rearrangement joins TRBV10-3 to TRBJ1-1; the D gene is possibly TRBD1 (5 bases). Trimming cost V 0 bases and J 1 base, with 9 bases left between them. Germline lookup yields CDR1 ENHRY and CDR2 SYGVKD. The CDR3 is 15 residues long. The CDR3 is CAISESGRENTEAFF. The CDR3 DNA reads as TGTGCCATCAGTGAGTCTGGCAGGGAGAACACTGAAGCTTTCTTT.

This clonotype was seen many times. The rearrangement links TRBV7-2 to TRBJ1-1, with D unresolved. The CDR3 sequence is 12 residues long. V was pared by 4 bases and J by 4 bases, with 7 bases between. Germline lookup yields CDR1 SGHTA and CDR2 FQGNSA. CDR3 nucleotides: TGTGCCAGCAGCTCGGGGTCCACTGAAGCTTTCTTT. This sequence encodes CASSSGSTEAFF.

The rearrangement links TRBV4-1 to TRBJ2-7, with D possibly being TRBD1 or TRBD2 (5 bases each). The CDR3 covers 15 residues. Germline V gene lookup returns CDR1 MGHRA and CDR2 YSYEKL. Between the trimmed V and J ends, which lost 1 base and 4 bases, there was a span of 14 bases. This CDR3 reads CASSQVVGEGYEQYF. The CDR3 DNA is TGCGCCAGCAGCCAAGTCGTCGGTGAGGGGTACGAGCAGTACTTC.

The chain combines TRBV14 with TRBJ2-1; D is possibly TRBD1 or TRBD2 (5 bases each). The CDR3 sequence is 16 residues long. Trimming cost V 4 bases and J 8 bases, with 21 bases left between them. Looked up from germline, CDR1 is SGHDN and CDR2 is FVKESK. The CDR3 sequence is CASSLGVLEGLDEQFF. DNA of the CDR3: TGTGCCAGCAGCCTAGGGGTGCTCGAGGGCTTGGATGAGCAGTTCTTC.

The chain carries TRBV28 and TRBJ1-1; tentative D call: TRBD1 (6 bases). Trimming left V 10 bases short and J 4 bases short, with 10 bases between. CDR1 and CDR2 (germline): MDHEN, SYDVKM. The CDR3 is made up of 11 amino acids. The CDR3 spells CATGDATEAFF. The CDR3 nucleotides read TGTGCCACAGGGGATGCCACTGAAGCTTTCTTT. The complete variable domain, with remaining parts taken from reference TRBV28 and TRBJ1-1, reads DVKVTQSSRYLVKRTGEKVFLECVQDMDHENMFWYRQDPGLGLRLIYFSYDVKMKEKGDIPEGYSVSREKKERFSLILESASTNQTSMYLCATGDATEAFFGQGTRLTVV.

This clonotype was observed at least ten times. The chain joins TRBV2 to TRBJ2-3; 8 bases are a match to TRBD2. Germline CDR1 reads SNHLY; CDR2 reads FYNNEI. The V gene end was trimmed by 6 bases and the J gene end by 4 bases; junction bases not matched to a gene: 6. The CDR3 consists of 14 residues. This CDR3 is CASRVGLAADTQYF. The CDR3 region has the DNA TGTGCCAGCAGGGTCGGACTAGCTGCAGATACGCAGTATTTT.

At least ten counts were recorded for this clonotype. The chain combines TRBV2 with TRBJ1-3; 12 nucleotides line up with TRBD1. V was pared by 6 bases and J by 0 bases, with 3 bases of the junction left unmatched. Germline loops: CDR1 SNHLY, CDR2 FYNNEI. CDR3 size: 16 residues. The CDR3 sequence: CASRGTGGNSGNTIYF. In DNA form, the CDR3 reads TGTGCCAGCAGAGGGACAGGGGGCAACTCTGGAAACACCATATATTTT.